This paragraph covers one T cell receptor (beta chain) sequence. The data derive from a study of blood T cell repertoires in COVID-19. The germline gives CDR1 SGHAT, CDR2 FQNNGV. Trimming left V 1 base short and J 8 bases short, with 11 bases between. This CDR3 is 13 amino acids long. In the original analysis: Amplification of reference gene primers was used by the study to estimate nucleated cell counts. The assay was immunoSEQ multiplex PCR, and TCRdb's table has in-frame clones only and misses some. Clone size and V and J calls were adopted from that table, with D and trimming inferred from the DNA. Of roughly 150,000 clones listed, approximately 82% are singletons.

The receptor comes from a man aged 65-85 years who had recovered from COVID-19. This chain joins TRBV11-2 and TRBJ1-2, with D unresolved. Sequenced input: peripheral blood. The CDR3 DNA reads TGTGCCAGCAGCTTAGGTCCTGGGCAAGGCTACACCTTC. This translates into CASSLGPGQGYTF. Based on the CDR3 plus reference TRBV11-2 and TRBJ1-2, the full variable domain is EAGVAQSPRYKIIEKRQSVAFWCNPISGHATLYWYQQILGQGPKLLIQFQNNGVVDDSQLPKDRFSAERLKGVDSTLKIQPAKLEDSAVYLCASSLGPGQGYTFGSGTRLTVV.